Below, one TCR beta chain is given with its context. Its antigen is not known. There were healthy Caucasian individuals from Russia, aged roughly 6 to 100, serving as donors. The CDR3 consists of 12 residues. The germline gives CDR1 DFQATT, CDR2 SNEGSKA (reference sequence). V was shortened by 6 bases and J by 2 bases, with 10 bases between the two germline ends. This sample stems from a study of blood T cells in healthy people across ages. General study points: Diversity estimates from one million T cells were considered underestimates. Whereas aged donors had fewer naive CD4+ cells, long-lived donors had more of them and higher diversity.

Then a second PCR, running roughly 7 to 11 cycles, was carried out with a sample-barcoded 5' primer and a J-beta primer mix. TCRdb reprocessed the 5' RACE reads with MiXCR, giving one entry per CDR3 protein. The sample shows about 640,000 distinct CDR3 sequences, under 70% of them seen only once. The rearrangement joins TRBV20-1 to TRBJ2-5; D is uncertain. This clonotype originated in a man aged 60-69 years in good health. Sequenced sample: blood. CDR3 protein: CSATSIQETQYF. The DNA of the CDR3 is TGCAGTGCCACCTCGATTCAAGAGACCCAGTACTTC.